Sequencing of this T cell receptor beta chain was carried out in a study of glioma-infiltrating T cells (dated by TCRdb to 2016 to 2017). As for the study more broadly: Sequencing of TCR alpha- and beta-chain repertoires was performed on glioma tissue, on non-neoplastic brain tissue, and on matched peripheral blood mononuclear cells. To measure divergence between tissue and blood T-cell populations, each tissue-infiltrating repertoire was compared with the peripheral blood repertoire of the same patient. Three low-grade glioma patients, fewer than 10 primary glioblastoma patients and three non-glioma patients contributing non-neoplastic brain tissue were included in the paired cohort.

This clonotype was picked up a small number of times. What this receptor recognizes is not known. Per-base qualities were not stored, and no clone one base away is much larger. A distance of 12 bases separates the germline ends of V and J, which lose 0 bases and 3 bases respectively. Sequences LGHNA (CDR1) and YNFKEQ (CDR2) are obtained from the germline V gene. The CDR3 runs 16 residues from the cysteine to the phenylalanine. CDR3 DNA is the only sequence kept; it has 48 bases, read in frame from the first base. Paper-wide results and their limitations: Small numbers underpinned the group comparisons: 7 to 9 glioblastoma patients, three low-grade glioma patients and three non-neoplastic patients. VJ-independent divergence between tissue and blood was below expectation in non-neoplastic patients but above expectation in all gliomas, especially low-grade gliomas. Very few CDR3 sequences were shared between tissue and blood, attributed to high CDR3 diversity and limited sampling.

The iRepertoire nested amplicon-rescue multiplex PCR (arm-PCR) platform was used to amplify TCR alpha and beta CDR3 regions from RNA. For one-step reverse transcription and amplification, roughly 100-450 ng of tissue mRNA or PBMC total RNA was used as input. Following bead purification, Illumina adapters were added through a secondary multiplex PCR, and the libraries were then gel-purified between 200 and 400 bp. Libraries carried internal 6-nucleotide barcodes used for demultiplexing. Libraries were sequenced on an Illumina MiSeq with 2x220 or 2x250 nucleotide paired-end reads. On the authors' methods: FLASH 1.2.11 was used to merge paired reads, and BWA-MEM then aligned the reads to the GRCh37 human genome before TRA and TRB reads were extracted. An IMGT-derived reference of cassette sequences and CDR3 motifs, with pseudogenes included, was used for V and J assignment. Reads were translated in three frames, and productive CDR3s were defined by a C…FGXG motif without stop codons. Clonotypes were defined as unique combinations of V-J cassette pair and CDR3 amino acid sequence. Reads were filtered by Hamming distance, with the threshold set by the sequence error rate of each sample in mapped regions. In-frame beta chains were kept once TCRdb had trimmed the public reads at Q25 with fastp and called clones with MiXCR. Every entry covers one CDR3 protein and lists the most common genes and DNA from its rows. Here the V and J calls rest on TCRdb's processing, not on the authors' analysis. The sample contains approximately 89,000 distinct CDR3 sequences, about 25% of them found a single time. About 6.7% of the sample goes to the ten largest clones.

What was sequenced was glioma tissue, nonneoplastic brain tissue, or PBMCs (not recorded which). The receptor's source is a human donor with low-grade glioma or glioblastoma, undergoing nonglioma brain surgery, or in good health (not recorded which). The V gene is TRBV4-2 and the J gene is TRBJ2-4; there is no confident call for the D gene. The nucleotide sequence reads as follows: TGTGCCAGCAGCCAAGAAGTTTTGGGCAGCAAAAACATTCAGTACTTC. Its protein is CASSQEVLGSKNIQYF.